A selection of T cell receptor beta chains follows, all from one sample in a study of blood T cells in healthy people across ages. TCRdb reanalysed the 5' RACE reads using MiXCR and keeps one entry per CDR3 protein. This sample yields some 700,000 distinct CDR3 sequences, of which about a fifth are seen a single time; roughly a fifth belongs to the top ten. Sequencing was carried out using blood. Receptors originate from a man between 65 and 80 years old in good health. CDR3s include the opening cysteine and the closing phenylalanine or tryptophan. D genes are given only for firm matches. Clone size is shown for a subset of rows, as once, few, many or a class of expanded clone.

D gene: .
clone size: .
J gene: TRBJ1-4
V gene: TRBV4-1
CDR3 protein: CASSQDPLSEKLFF
CDR3 DNA: TGCGCCAGCAGCCAAGATCCGTTGTCTGAAAAACTGTTTTTT

D gene: .
clone size: few
J gene: TRBJ2-3
V gene: TRBV10-3
CDR3 protein: CAISGQGTSTDTQYF
CDR3 DNA: TGTGCCATCAGTGGGCAGGGGACTAGCACAGATACGCAGTATTTT

D gene: TRBD1
clone size: few
J gene: TRBJ2-1
V gene: TRBV3-1
CDR3 protein: CASSQGGQTNEQFF
CDR3 DNA: TGTGCCAGCAGCCAAGGGGGACAGACCAATGAGCAGTTCTTC

D gene: .
clone size: few
J gene: TRBJ1-1
V gene: TRBV10-1
CDR3 protein: CASSPVQVVTEAFF
CDR3 DNA: TGCGCCAGCAGCCCGGTACAGGTTGTGACTGAAGCTTTCTTT

D gene: TRBD1
clone size: few
J gene: TRBJ1-2
V gene: TRBV7-9
CDR3 protein: CASSLGGQASDYGYTF
CDR3 DNA: TGTGCCAGCAGCTTAGGAGGACAGGCCTCAGACTATGGCTACACCTTC

D gene: TRBD2
clone size: .
J gene: TRBJ2-2
V gene: TRBV20-1
CDR3 protein: CSARGQRGAPIGELFF
CDR3 DNA: TGCAGTGCTAGAGGGCAGCGGGGGGCCCCTATCGGGGAGCTGTTTTTT

D gene: .
clone size: few
J gene: TRBJ2-5
V gene: TRBV20-1
CDR3 protein: CSARDHGGIGETQYF
CDR3 DNA: TGCAGTGCTAGAGATCATGGCGGGATCGGGGAGACCCAGTACTTC

D gene: .
clone size: many
J gene: TRBJ1-5
V gene: TRBV20-1
CDR3 protein: CSAGRGRGGNQPQHF
CDR3 DNA: TGCAGTGCAGGCCGGGGGAGGGGTGGCAATCAGCCCCAGCATTTT

D gene: .
clone size: few
J gene: TRBJ1-1
V gene: TRBV5-1
CDR3 protein: CASSINGRMNTEAFF
CDR3 DNA: TGCGCCAGCAGCATTAACGGACGGATGAACACTGAAGCTTTCTTT

D gene: .
clone size: .
J gene: TRBJ1-4
V gene: TRBV12-3/TRBV12-4
CDR3 protein: CASAQAFAERLFF
CDR3 DNA: TGTGCCAGCGCGCAGGCCTTTGCGGAAAGGCTGTTTTTT

D gene: .
clone size: few
J gene: TRBJ1-3
V gene: TRBV6-4
CDR3 protein: CASSKTPHHSGNTIYF
CDR3 DNA: TGTGCCAGCAGTAAGACACCACACCATTCTGGAAACACCATATATTTT

D gene: .
clone size: many
J gene: TRBJ1-2
V gene: TRBV5-6
CDR3 protein: CASSSPIAEVANYGYTF
CDR3 DNA: TGTGCCAGCAGCTCCCCGATCGCGGAGGTAGCTAACTATGGCTACACCTTC

D gene: TRBD2
clone size: .
J gene: TRBJ2-1
V gene: TRBV9
CDR3 protein: CASSVEGRTRACNEQFF
CDR3 DNA: TGTGCCAGCAGCGTAGAGGGGAGGACTAGGGCCTGCAATGAGCAGTTCTTC

D gene: .
clone size: few
J gene: TRBJ1-1
V gene: TRBV19
CDR3 protein: CASSMWSRGTEAFF
CDR3 DNA: TGTGCCAGTAGTATGTGGAGCCGTGGGACTGAAGCTTTCTTT

D gene: TRBD2
clone size: .
J gene: TRBJ2-5
V gene: TRBV12-3/TRBV12-4
CDR3 protein: CASSSRAGAGTQYF
CDR3 DNA: TGTGCCAGCAGTTCGAGAGCGGGAGCGGGGACCCAGTACTTC

D gene: .
clone size: .
J gene: TRBJ1-1
V gene: TRBV13
CDR3 protein: CASKSHPAVNTEAFF
CDR3 DNA: TGTGCCAGCAAAAGCCATCCGGCGGTGAACACTGAAGCTTTCTTT

D gene: .
clone size: .
J gene: TRBJ1-1
V gene: TRBV12-3/TRBV12-4
CDR3 protein: CASSLEGEGNTEAFF
CDR3 DNA: TGTGCCAGCAGTTTAGAGGGAGAGGGGAACACTGAAGCTTTCTTT

D gene: TRBD1
clone size: .
J gene: TRBJ1-4
V gene: TRBV28
CDR3 protein: CASSSHAGGDEKLFF
CDR3 DNA: TGTGCCAGCAGTTCCCACGCAGGGGGCGATGAAAAACTGTTTTTT

D gene: TRBD2
clone size: few
J gene: TRBJ2-5
V gene: TRBV10-3
CDR3 protein: CAISESAGGSQETQYF
CDR3 DNA: TGTGCCATCAGTGAGTCTGCGGGGGGGAGCCAAGAGACCCAGTACTTC

D gene: .
clone size: few
J gene: TRBJ2-1
V gene: TRBV7-3
CDR3 protein: CASSLSWAGNNEQFF
CDR3 DNA: TGTGCCAGCAGCTTAAGTTGGGCGGGTAACAATGAGCAGTTCTTC

D gene: .
clone size: few
J gene: TRBJ1-1
V gene: TRBV6-5
CDR3 protein: CASSYGQVGFSRAFF
CDR3 DNA: TGTGCCAGCAGTTACGGGCAGGTCGGTTTTAGTCGAGCTTTCTTT

D gene: .
clone size: .
J gene: TRBJ1-3
V gene: TRBV27
CDR3 protein: CASSLHGIGTGNTIYF
CDR3 DNA: TGTGCCAGCAGTCTACATGGGATTGGAACTGGAAACACCATATATTTT

D gene: TRBD1
clone size: .
J gene: TRBJ1-5
V gene: TRBV24-1
CDR3 protein: CATSDGDRGSNQPQHF
CDR3 DNA: TGTGCCACCAGTGATGGGGACAGGGGGAGCAATCAGCCCCAGCATTTT

D gene: TRBD1
clone size: .
J gene: TRBJ1-1
V gene: TRBV10-3
CDR3 protein: CAISERQGDTEAFF
CDR3 DNA: TGTGCCATCAGTGAAAGACAGGGGGACACTGAAGCTTTCTTT

D gene: .
clone size: .
J gene: TRBJ1-2
V gene: TRBV6-6
CDR3 protein: CASSSSGNYGYTF
CDR3 DNA: TGTGCCAGCAGTTCCTCAGGGAACTATGGCTACACCTTC

D gene: .
clone size: .
J gene: TRBJ2-7
V gene: TRBV12-3/TRBV12-4
CDR3 protein: CASSLFARYEQYF
CDR3 DNA: TGTGCCAGCAGTTTATTCGCTCGGTACGAGCAGTACTTC

D gene: .
clone size: few
J gene: TRBJ2-1
V gene: TRBV7-9
CDR3 protein: CASSLETRNEQFF
CDR3 DNA: TGTGCCAGCAGCTTAGAGACTCGTAATGAGCAGTTCTTC

D gene: .
clone size: .
J gene: TRBJ2-5
V gene: TRBV28
CDR3 protein: CASSLKASNRQYF
CDR3 DNA: TGTGCCAGCAGTTTAAAGGCTAGTAATCGTCAGTACTTC

D gene: TRBD1
clone size: .
J gene: TRBJ1-2
V gene: TRBV20-1
CDR3 protein: CSARFRQGNYGYTF
CDR3 DNA: TGCAGTGCTAGATTCCGACAGGGTAACTATGGCTACACCTTC

D gene: .
clone size: .
J gene: TRBJ2-6
V gene: TRBV20-1
CDR3 protein: CSARIQPGANVLTF
CDR3 DNA: TGCAGTGCCCGAATCCAACCTGGGGCCAACGTCCTGACTTTC

D gene: TRBD1
clone size: few
J gene: TRBJ1-1
V gene: TRBV20-1
CDR3 protein: CSARASAGGVHTEAFF
CDR3 DNA: TGCAGTGCTAGAGCCAGTGCAGGGGGGGTTCACACTGAAGCTTTCTTT

D gene: TRBD2
clone size: many
J gene: TRBJ2-3
V gene: TRBV5-1
CDR3 protein: CASSLGLGSGSTDTQYF
CDR3 DNA: TGCGCCAGCAGCTTGGGATTAGGTAGCGGGAGCACAGATACGCAGTATTTT

D gene: TRBD2
clone size: few
J gene: TRBJ2-1
V gene: TRBV29-1
CDR3 protein: CSVATSGVYNEQFF
CDR3 DNA: TGCAGCGTCGCCACTAGCGGGGTGTACAATGAGCAGTTCTTC

D gene: .
clone size: .
J gene: TRBJ2-3
V gene: TRBV20-1
CDR3 protein: CSARGDGTVGTQYF
CDR3 DNA: TGCAGTGCTAGAGGGGACGGGACGGTCGGTACGCAGTATTTT

D gene: TRBD1
clone size: .
J gene: TRBJ2-5
V gene: TRBV29-1
CDR3 protein: CSVDRGNQETQYF
CDR3 DNA: TGCAGCGTGGACAGGGGGAACCAAGAGACCCAGTACTTC

D gene: TRBD1
clone size: once
J gene: TRBJ2-3
V gene: TRBV7-8
CDR3 protein: CASNSGTGVDTQYF
CDR3 DNA: TGTGCCAGCAACTCCGGGACAGGGGTTGATACGCAGTATTTT

D gene: TRBD1
clone size: .
J gene: TRBJ1-5
V gene: TRBV18
CDR3 protein: CASSPGQGMGQPQHF
CDR3 DNA: TGTGCCAGCTCACCCGGACAGGGGATGGGTCAGCCCCAGCATTTT

D gene: .
clone size: .
J gene: TRBJ1-2
V gene: TRBV15
CDR3 protein: CATSRDAARYGYTF
CDR3 DNA: TGTGCCACCAGCAGAGATGCAGCCCGCTATGGCTACACCTTC

D gene: .
clone size: few
J gene: TRBJ2-6
V gene: TRBV12-3/TRBV12-4
CDR3 protein: CASSLLRANVLTF
CDR3 DNA: .

D gene: .
clone size: few
J gene: TRBJ1-2
V gene: TRBV12-3/TRBV12-4
CDR3 protein: CATLGGNYGYTF
CDR3 DNA: TGTGCCACCCTAGGGGGTAACTATGGCTACACCTTC

D gene: TRBD2
clone size: .
J gene: TRBJ2-5
V gene: TRBV3-1
CDR3 protein: CAISETGRESKTQYF
CDR3 DNA: TGTGCCATCAGTGAGACTGGGCGGGAGTCCAAGACCCAGTACTTC

D gene: .
clone size: few
J gene: TRBJ1-4
V gene: TRBV6-5
CDR3 protein: CASSRGLNNEKLFF
CDR3 DNA: TGTGCCAGCAGTAGGGGACTGAACAATGAAAAACTGTTTTTT

D gene: TRBD1
clone size: few
J gene: TRBJ1-5
V gene: TRBV5-5
CDR3 protein: CASSFDRVQPQHF
CDR3 DNA: TGTGCCAGCAGCTTCGACAGGGTTCAGCCCCAGCATTTT

D gene: TRBD2
clone size: .
J gene: TRBJ2-3
V gene: TRBV12-3/TRBV12-4
CDR3 protein: CASSPPFGLAGSADTQYF
CDR3 DNA: TGTGCCAGCAGTCCCCCCTTTGGACTAGCGGGGAGCGCAGATACGCAGTATTTT

D gene: .
clone size: many
J gene: TRBJ2-4
V gene: TRBV28
CDR3 protein: CASVGPRAQYF
CDR3 DNA: TGTGCCAGCGTCGGACCTCGGGCCCAGTACTTC

D gene: .
clone size: few
J gene: TRBJ2-7
V gene: TRBV5-1
CDR3 protein: CASSWGDRSYEQYF
CDR3 DNA: TGCGCCAGCAGCTGGGGGGACAGATCCTACGAGCAGTACTTC

D gene: .
clone size: few
J gene: TRBJ2-5
V gene: TRBV24-1
CDR3 protein: CATRATSYQETQYF
CDR3 DNA: TGTGCCACCAGGGCCACTTCCTACCAAGAGACCCAGTACTTC

D gene: .
clone size: many
J gene: TRBJ2-1
V gene: TRBV10-3
CDR3 protein: CAISESKGSHPNEQFF
CDR3 DNA: TGTGCCATCAGTGAGTCGAAAGGGTCCCACCCCAATGAGCAGTTCTTC

D gene: .
clone size: .
J gene: TRBJ1-1
V gene: TRBV19
CDR3 protein: CASSITAWSEAFF
CDR3 DNA: TGTGCCAGTAGTATTACCGCGTGGTCTGAAGCTTTCTTT